The 15 T cell receptor beta chains listed next were all sequenced from one sample in a study of shared clonotypes between healthy human individuals. Sequencing was performed with immunoSEQ multiplex PCR; in TCRdb, only in-frame clones are kept and a portion is missing. This table has 1,400,000 or so clones, approximately 98.5% appearing once. Specimen: naive CD4+ T cells sorted from blood. Subset specified: CD45RA+ positively selected. The receptors stem from a man aged 25 to 40 in good health.

In the case of this clone: The identical CDR3 is also encoded by other nucleotide sequences in the sample. The chain carries TRBV7-8 and TRBJ2-7, with no clear D. V was shortened by 1 base and J by 4 bases, with 5 bases between the two germline ends. CDR1 and CDR2 from the germline V gene are SGHVS and FQNEAQ. There are 12 residues in the CDR3. CDR3 nucleotide sequence: TGTGCCAGCAGCTTAGTTAGTTACGAGCAGTACTTC. Its protein is CASSLVSYEQYF.

This chain links TRBV4-1 with TRBJ2-7; D is undetermined. Trimming stripped 2 bases from V and 5 bases from J, with 13 bases between. The germline CDR1 and CDR2 sequences are MGHRA and YSYEKL. This CDR3 has 14 amino acids. CDR3 loop: CASSQMPRLHEQYF. CDR3 coding DNA: TGCGCCAGCAGCCAAATGCCCCGGCTCCACGAGCAGTACTTC.

The chain employs TRBV9 and TRBJ2-2; no definite D call. V was pared by 3 bases and J by 3 bases, with 6 bases between. Germline CDR1 and CDR2: SGDLS and YYNGEE. This CDR3 spans 13 amino acids. CDR3 in DNA: TGTGCCAGCAGCGGGAGCTACACCGGGGAGCTGTTTTTT. This gives the protein CASSGSYTGELFF.

This sequence joins TRBV6-1 and TRBJ2-1; 10 positions agree with TRBD2. CDR3 size: 16 residues. The germline V gene has CDR1 MNHNS and CDR2 SASEGT. Trimming cost V 1 base and J 12 bases; bases outside gene matches: 12. For the CDR3, the DNA is TGTGCCAGCAGTGAAGGAGGGTCTAGCGGGAGAGGGGGGCAGTTCTTC. This encodes CASSEGGSSGRGGQFF.

This clone is a singleton in its sample. Within the sample, other DNA sequences also encode this same CDR3. The rearrangement links TRBV18 to TRBJ2-5; D is unresolved. The CDR3 sequence is 12 residues long. Germline lookup yields CDR1 KGHSH and CDR2 LQKENI. Trimming cost V 3 bases and J 4 bases, with 6 bases left between them. CDR3 protein: CASSPVPETQYF. The CDR3 DNA follows: TGTGCCAGCTCACCCGTCCCAGAGACCCAGTACTTC.

V is TRBV27 and J is TRBJ1-2; 8 positions agree with TRBD1. After removal of 6 bases from V and 4 bases from J, the junction contained 10 bases not matched to a gene. CDR3 length: 15 amino acids. Germline V gene lookup returns CDR1 MNHEY and CDR2 SMNVEV (reference sequence). DNA of the CDR3: TGTGCCAGCAGCTCTGCAGGACAGGGACTCTATGGCTACACCTTC. Protein sequence: CASSSAGQGLYGYTF.

This chain connects TRBV28 to TRBJ2-2; D perhaps matches TRBD1 (6 bases). The CDR3 covers 13 residues. The germline V gene encodes CDR1 MDHEN and CDR2 SYDVKM. V gave up 10 bases and J gave up 1 base, with 10 bases separating them. The CDR3 nucleotides read TGTGCCACCCCGGGACAGAACACCGGGGAGCTGTTTTTT. It encodes CATPGQNTGELFF. The full variable domain, in which reference TRBV28 and TRBJ2-2 provide the parts outside the CDR3, is DVKVTQSSRYLVKRTGEKVFLECVQDMDHENMFWYRQDPGLGLRLIYFSYDVKMKEKGDIPEGYSVSREKKERFSLILESASTNQTSMYLCATPGQNTGELFFGEGSRLTVL.

This sequence joins TRBV20-1 and TRBJ2-1; D is undetermined. The germline V gene encodes CDR1 DFQATT and CDR2 SNEGSKA (reference sequence). V lost 3 bases, J lost 11 bases, and 11 bases lay in between. The CDR3 consists of 11 residues. CDR3: CSASAQTQQFF. CDR3 nucleotides: TGCAGTGCTAGCGCCCAGACCCAGCAGTTCTTC.

This chain's CDR3 is CASSEGQPISTDTQYF. The CDR3 nucleotides are TGCGCCAGCAGCGAGGGACAGCCCATTAGCACAGATACGCAGTATTTT. The rearrangement joins TRBV5-1 to TRBJ2-3, with 7 bases fitting TRBD1. J was trimmed by 0 bases and V by 4 bases; bases with no gene match: 8. Germline lookup yields CDR1 SGHRS and CDR2 YFSETQ. The CDR3 extends over 16 amino acids.

On this clone itself: This sample includes further DNA sequences coding for the same CDR3. This CDR3 reads CASSVGGAGGELFF. In DNA form, the CDR3 reads TGTGCCAGCAGCGTAGGGGGGGCTGGCGGGGAGCTGTTTTTT. The rearrangement uses TRBV9 and TRBJ2-2; D may match TRBD1 or TRBD2 (6 bases each). Germline CDR1 is SGDLS and CDR2 is YYNGEE. V shed 0 bases and J shed 7 bases, with 10 bases lying between them. The CDR3 has 14 residues.

V and J are TRBV18 and TRBJ2-3; no firm D call. Germline CDR1 is KGHSH and CDR2 is LQKENI. There are 14 residues in the CDR3. The V end was cut by 2 bases, the J end by 7 bases, with 13 bases between. The CDR3 sequence: CASSPLTEGNTQYF. The CDR3 DNA follows: TGTGCCAGCTCACCATTAACAGAAGGAAATACGCAGTATTTT.

The chain has TRBV25-1 and TRBJ2-7; D call uncertain. The CDR3 totals 14 residues. Trimming cost V 0 bases and J 4 bases, with 10 bases left between them. The V gene's germline CDR1 is MGHDK and CDR2 SYGVNS. Here the CDR3 reads CASSEYGAIYEQYF. The CDR3 region has the DNA TGTGCCAGCAGTGAATACGGCGCGATTTACGAGCAGTACTTC.

This chain connects TRBV4-1 to TRBJ2-7, with D tentatively TRBD1 (5 bases). The CDR3 consists of 14 residues. The germline V gene has CDR1 MGHRA and CDR2 YSYEKL. The V and J ends lost 1 base and 7 bases respectively, with 14 bases between them. CDR3 bases: TGCGCCAGCAGCCAAGTCGCGACAGTCGTGGAGCAGTACTTC. Its translation is CASSQVATVVEQYF.

This clone was counted a single time. V usage is TRBV4-1 and J usage is TRBJ2-1; D tentatively fits TRBD1 or TRBD2 (5 bases each). Between the trimmed V and J ends, which lost 2 bases and 4 bases, there was a span of 12 bases. Germline V gives CDR1 MGHRA, CDR2 YSYEKL. This CDR3 comprises 15 residues. CDR3 coding DNA: TGCGCCAGCAGCCAACCGGGACGCCGGTACAATGAGCAGTTCTTC. Its protein is CASSQPGRRYNEQFF.

V gene TRBV2 combines with J gene TRBJ2-1, with D uncertain. The CDR3 sequence is 12 residues long. Germline V lookup: CDR1 SNHLY, CDR2 FYNNEI. V gave up 7 bases and J gave up 7 bases, with 11 bases separating them. CDR3 loop: CASNVWGNEQFF. As DNA, the CDR3 is TGTGCCAGCAATGTTTGGGGAAATGAGCAGTTCTTC.